This TCR beta chain was retrieved from a study of control samples from healthy donors and cancer patients. Measured with immunoSEQ multiplex PCR; TCRdb has only the in-frame clones, and not every one. The top ten clones hold around 2.3% of a sample with 100,000 to 150,000 clones, 90% of them seen once. The sample taken for sequencing was blood. The sequence was obtained from a man aged 35 to 55 in good health.

CDR3 residues: CASKDSHNSPLHF. CDR3 nucleotides: TGTGCCAGTAAGGACAGCCATAATTCACCCCTCCACTTT. The J gene is TRBJ1-6, the V gene TRBV12-3 or TRBV12-4; D is possibly TRBD1 (6 bases). The germline V and J ends were trimmed by 9 bases and 5 bases, with 11 bases remaining between them. CDR3 length: 13 residues.